The present T cell receptor beta chain was sequenced within a study of blood T cell repertoires in COVID-19. Overall study: Samples of COVID-19 (acute and convalescent) were obtained from the United States, Italy and Spain.

As processed by the authors: Reference gene primer amplification gave nucleated cell count estimates. Produced via immunoSEQ multiplex PCR; TCRdb's table is partial and in-frame only. V, J and clone size are those of that table, while D and trimming were read from the DNA. The data contain tens of thousands of clones, about four fifths of them singletons. V was pared by 8 bases and J by 8 bases, with 12 bases between. Germline loops: CDR1 MNHEY, CDR2 SVGAGI. This CDR3 region has 11 residues. J is TRBJ1-2 and V is TRBV6-5; D call uncertain. The sample consisted of peripheral blood. This receptor was identified in a woman aged 60-75 years with acute or convalescent COVID-19. DNA of the CDR3: TGTGCCAGCTTTAGTGCGGGGGGCTACACCTTC. Its protein is CASFSAGGYTF.